The 4 T cell receptor beta chains in this list originate from one sample, sequenced in a study of OX40 agonist ivuxolimab in advanced cancers. Sequenced by immunoSEQ multiplex PCR; TCRdb stores in-frame clones only, minus some. The sample lists 55,000 to 80,000 clones, roughly nine tenths occurring once. The sequenced sample was CD4+ or CD8+ T cells sorted from blood, obtained in a trial of the OX40 agonist ivuxolimab. The receptors originated from an adult with an advanced solid tumor such as melanoma, head and neck, liver or kidney cancer.

The genes are TRBV10-3 and TRBJ1-2; 9 bases match TRBD1. Germline V gene data show CDR1 as ENHRY and CDR2 as SYGVKD. V shed 7 bases and J 5 bases; nucleotides not matched to a gene: 11. The CDR3 runs 15 residues. DNA for the CDR3: TGTGCCATCAAACCGGGACAGGGTGAGGGGTATGGCTACACCTTC. It translates to CAIKPGQGEGYGYTF.

The J gene is TRBJ1-3, the V gene TRBV15; D ambiguous. V was cut by 2 bases and J by 2 bases, with 13 bases left in between. The CDR3 loop spans 16 amino acids. Per germline, CDR1 LNHNV and CDR2 YYDKDF (reference sequence). The CDR3 protein is CATSRSPYGTGNTIYF. For the CDR3, the DNA is TGTGCCACCAGCAGATCGCCTTATGGGACTGGAAACACCATATATTTT.

The genes are TRBV7-3 and TRBJ2-3, with 10 bases fitting TRBD2. The CDR3 has 15 residues. V shed 8 bases, J shed 6 bases, and the junction held 11 bases outside the gene matches. The germline V gene encodes CDR1 SGHTA and CDR2 FQGTGA. CDR3 in DNA: TGTGCCAGCTCGGGGCTAGCGGGAGAATGGGATACGCAGTATTTT. Translation gives CASSGLAGEWDTQYF.

The CDR3, as DNA: TGCGCCAGCAGCTTGGCGGGGGTCAAAAACATTCAGTACTTC. Protein product: CASSLAGVKNIQYF. The rearrangement links TRBV5-1 to TRBJ2-4, with D possibly being TRBD2 (6 bases). This CDR3 region has 14 residues. Trimming stripped 0 bases from V and 3 bases from J, with 7 bases between. The germline V gene encodes CDR1 SGHRS and CDR2 YFSETQ.